This TCR beta chain was recorded in a study of blood T cell repertoires in COVID-19. For the study at large: The cDNA or gDNA used as material had been derived from T cells, B-cell-depleted T cells, or PBMCs.

Per the authors' pipeline: For nucleated cells, counts were estimated from reference gene primer amplification. The table came from immunoSEQ multiplex PCR; TCRdb's copy has only in-frame clones and leaves some out. Clone size and the V and J calls come from that table; the DNA yielded D and trimming. The sample has some 21,000 clones; over 75% are singletons. Germline CDR1 LGHNA, CDR2 YNFKEQ. Trimming removed 0 bases at V and 1 base at J, with 10 bases between. The CDR3 runs to 16 residues. The chain couples TRBV4-2 to TRBJ2-4; tentatively, D is TRBD2 (5 bases). The sequenced sample was peripheral blood. The sequence was collected from a man between 50 and 59 years old with active COVID-19. CDR3 in amino acids: CASSQDLGGAKNIQYF. The CDR3 DNA is TGTGCCAGCAGCCAAGATTTAGGCGGGGCCAAAAACATTCAGTACTTC.